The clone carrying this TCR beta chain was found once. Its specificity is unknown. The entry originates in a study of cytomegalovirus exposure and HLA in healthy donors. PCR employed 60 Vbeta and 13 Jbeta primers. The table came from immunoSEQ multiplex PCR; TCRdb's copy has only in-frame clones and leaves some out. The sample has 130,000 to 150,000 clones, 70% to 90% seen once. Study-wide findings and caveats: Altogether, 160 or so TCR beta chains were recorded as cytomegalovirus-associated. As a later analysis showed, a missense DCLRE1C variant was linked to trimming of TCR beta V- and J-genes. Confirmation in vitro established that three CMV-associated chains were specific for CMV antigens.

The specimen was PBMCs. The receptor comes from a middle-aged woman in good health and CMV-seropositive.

The CDR3 sequence is CASSESGSRHYGYTF. DNA for the CDR3: TGCGCCAGCAGTGAGTCGGGCAGTCGTCACTATGGCTACACCTTC. The V and J genes are TRBV10-2 and TRBJ1-2; D is ambiguous. Germline loops: CDR1 WSHSY, CDR2 SAAADI. The V end was cut by 0 bases, the J end by 3 bases, with 11 bases between. The CDR3 consists of 15 residues.